Presented here are 19 T cell receptor beta chains from one specimen sequenced in a study of blood T cell repertoires in COVID-19. The method was immunoSEQ multiplex PCR; TCRdb's version includes in-frame clones alone and lacks a portion of them. The table lists approximately 74,000 clones, around three quarters of them singletons. Sequencing was done on a sample of peripheral blood. These receptors were taken from a man aged 55 to 70 with acute or convalescent COVID-19.

The V gene is TRBV2, the J gene TRBJ2-3, with D maybe TRBD1 (6 bases). From germline, CDR1 is SNHLY and CDR2 FYNNEI. V lost 8 bases to trimming and J lost 4 bases, with 16 bases between them. CDR3 length equals 14 residues. In nucleotides, the CDR3 is TGTGCCAGCGAGATCCCTGCAGGGGCAGATACGCAGTATTTT. The encoded protein is CASEIPAGADTQYF.

The rearrangement uses TRBV11-3 and TRBJ1-1; D might be TRBD1 (5 bases). Per germline, CDR1 SGHNT and CDR2 YENEEA. This CDR3 is 14 amino acids long. The V end lost 3 bases, the J end lost 0 bases, and 8 bases lay between the germline ends. CDR3 coding DNA: TGTGCCAGCAGCTTGGGGCCGATGAACACTGAAGCTTTCTTT. The encoded protein is CASSLGPMNTEAFF.

The rearrangement uses TRBV5-1 and TRBJ2-5; TRBD1 aligns across 8 bases. This CDR3 comprises 14 residues. V shed 3 bases and J 5 bases; nucleotides not matched to a gene: 6. Germline V gene data show CDR1 as SGHRS and CDR2 as YFSETQ. The CDR3 protein is CASSSTGGRETQYF. DNA of the CDR3: TGCGCCAGCAGCTCTACAGGGGGTCGGGAGACCCAGTACTTC.

This clone came up once. The chain joins TRBV6-2 or TRBV6-3 to TRBJ1-6, with D perhaps TRBD1 (5 bases). The CDR3 runs 17 residues. Germline V gene data show CDR1 as MNHEY and CDR2 as SVGEGT. V was cut by 0 bases and J by 6 bases, with 15 bases left in between. The CDR3 spells CASSYSKSGTGNSPLHF. CDR3 nucleotide sequence: TGTGCCAGCAGTTACTCGAAGTCGGGGACTGGTAATTCACCCCTCCACTTT.

This sequence joins TRBV5-5 and TRBJ1-2, with TRBD1 matching over 11 bases. CDR3 length equals 15 residues. Germline V gene sequence: CDR1 SGHKS, CDR2 YYEKEE (reference sequence). Trimming at V came to 4 bases and at J to 7 bases, leaving 9 bases not matched to a gene. The CDR3 sequence is CASSSGTGGRSGYTF. The CDR3 DNA reads as TGTGCCAGCAGCAGTGGGACAGGGGGTCGGAGTGGCTACACCTTC.

The V gene is TRBV7-9, the J gene TRBJ2-3, with a possible D match to TRBD1 (7 bases). The CDR3 is 14 residues long. Germline V gene sequence: CDR1 SEHNR, CDR2 FQNEAQ (reference sequence). Trimming shortened V by 5 bases and J by 6 bases, and 15 bases separated the two germline ends. Written as DNA, the CDR3 is TGTGCCAGCAGCGCCTGGACAGGAGGGGATACGCAGTATTTT. Residues: CASSAWTGGDTQYF.

J is TRBJ1-1 and V is TRBV11-2; TRBD1 is a possible D gene (5 bases). The CDR3 contains 13 residues. Germline-derived CDR1 and CDR2 are SGHAT and FQNNGV. The ends were cut back, 3 bases at V and 3 bases at J, with 8 bases in the middle. For the CDR3, the DNA is TGTGCCAGCAGCTTCAGGGTTGACACTGAAGCTTTCTTT. It yields the protein CASSFRVDTEAFF.

This CDR3 reads CSASEPDRGDQPQHF. DNA for the CDR3: TGCAGTGCTAGTGAGCCGGACAGGGGGGATCAGCCCCAGCATTTT. The chain couples TRBV20-1 to TRBJ1-5, with 10 bases matching TRBD1. The CDR3 covers 15 residues. Germline trimming cut 3 bases from V and 5 bases from J; bases unmatched to any gene: 7. Germline-derived CDR1 and CDR2 are DFQATT and SNEGSKA (reference sequence).

This chain links TRBV27 with TRBJ1-1; D remains unclear. Germline CDR1 MNHEY, CDR2 SMNVEV (reference sequence). CDR3 size: 17 residues. The V gene lost 0 bases and the J gene lost 1 base, with 15 bases spanning the gap. The CDR3 protein is CASSLSRFGFANTEAFF. The CDR3 coding sequence is TGTGCCAGCAGTTTATCGAGGTTTGGGTTTGCGAACACTGAAGCTTTCTTT.

The rearrangement joins TRBV4-3 to TRBJ1-1, with TRBD1 matching 10 bases. The ends lost 1 base at V and 3 bases at J; junction bases unmatched: 5. The germline V gene has CDR1 LGHNA and CDR2 YSLEER. This CDR3 spans 16 amino acids. CDR3 in DNA: TGCGCCAGCAGCCAAGGGGACAGGGGTATCGACACTGAAGCTTTCTTT. This sequence encodes CASSQGDRGIDTEAFF.

The rearrangement joins TRBV5-6 to TRBJ1-6, with 10 bases lining up with TRBD1. CDR1 SGHDT and CDR2 YYEEEE come from the germline V gene. The junction had 9 bases not matched to a gene; V was cut back by 3 bases and J by 9 bases. The CDR3 is 16 amino acids. The CDR3 sequence: CASSSADRGPGSPLHF. The CDR3 DNA sequence: TGTGCCAGCAGCTCCGCTGACAGGGGGCCGGGTTCACCCCTCCACTTT.

The CDR3 DNA is TGTGCCAGTAACTCACTAATCGGGGAACCGAACACTGAAGCTTTCTTT. Amino acids: CASNSLIGEPNTEAFF. V is TRBV19 and J is TRBJ1-1; D is ambiguous. Germline loops: CDR1 LNHDA, CDR2 SQIVND (reference sequence). The CDR3 sequence is 16 residues long. Trimming removed 7 bases from V and 1 base from J, with 19 bases in between.

J is TRBJ2-7 and V is TRBV3-1 (or the pseudogene TRBV3-2), with a tentative D call TRBD1 (5 bases). Looked up from germline, CDR1 is LGHDT and CDR2 is YNNKEL (reference sequence). V was shortened by 0 bases and J by 2 bases, with 8 bases between the two germline ends. The length of the CDR3 is 14 residues. The CDR3 region is CASSQDARAYEQYF. For the CDR3, the DNA is TGTGCCAGCAGCCAAGATGCCAGGGCCTACGAGCAGTACTTC.

The chain is built from TRBV6-5 and TRBJ1-2; possible D gene TRBD1, 6 bases. V lost 6 bases, J lost 3 bases, and 14 bases lay in between. Germline CDR1 reads MNHEY; CDR2 reads SVGAGI. This CDR3 contains 14 residues. CDR3: CASRLQGRDYGYTF. CDR3 DNA sequence: TGTGCCAGCAGACTACAGGGACGCGACTATGGCTACACCTTC.

The chain links TRBV6-5 to TRBJ1-2; the D gene is possibly TRBD1 (5 bases). Germline CDR1 and CDR2: MNHEY and SVGAGI. Trimming cost V 0 bases and J 4 bases, with 9 bases left between them. This CDR3 is 14 amino acids long. The CDR3 here is CASSYSQAPYGYTF. CDR3 DNA sequence: TGTGCCAGCAGTTACTCACAGGCTCCCTATGGCTACACCTTC.

The rearrangement links TRBV30 to TRBJ2-7; D is possibly TRBD2 (5 bases). Germline V gene lookup returns CDR1 GTSNPN and CDR2 SVGIG (reference sequence). The V gene lost 0 bases and the J gene lost 0 bases, with 9 bases spanning the gap. This CDR3 comprises 14 residues. The CDR3 DNA follows: TGTGCCTGGAGTGTGAGGGTCGACTCCTACGAGCAGTACTTC. Translating it yields CAWSVRVDSYEQYF.

V gene TRBV5-8 combines with J gene TRBJ1-3; D unclear. With 0 bases removed from V and 2 bases from J, the gap between germline ends came to 6 bases. The CDR3 is 14 amino acids. CDR1 is SGHTS and CDR2 is YDEGEE in the germline V gene. The CDR3 is CASSLGRTGNTIYF. The CDR3 bases are TGTGCCAGCAGCTTGGGTAGAACTGGAAACACCATATATTTT.

The chain couples TRBV7-6 to TRBJ1-1, with D perhaps matching TRBD1 (5 bases). This CDR3 has 17 amino acids. The V end was cut by 5 bases, the J end by 1 base, with 20 bases between. The germline gives CDR1 SGHVS, CDR2 FNYEAQ. CDR3 in DNA: TGTGCCAGCAGCCTGAACACAGGAGCCCGTTCGAACACTGAAGCTTTCTTT. Translation: CASSLNTGARSNTEAFF. Together with reference TRBV7-6 and TRBJ1-1, the CDR3 gives the full variable domain: GAGVSQSPRYKVTKRGQDVALRCDPISGHVSLYWYRQALGQGPEFLTYFNYEAQQDKSGLPNDRFSAERPEGSISTLTIQRTEQRDSAMYRCASSLNTGARSNTEAFFGQGTRLTVV.

The chain links TRBV5-1 to TRBJ1-4; a weak D match, TRBD1 (6 bases). From germline, CDR1 is SGHRS and CDR2 YFSETQ. The CDR3 is made up of 15 amino acids. The germline V and J ends were trimmed by 0 bases and 8 bases, with 14 bases remaining between them. The CDR3 DNA reads TGCGCCAGCAGCTTGGATACACGCAGGGGAGAAAAACTGTTTTTT. It yields the protein CASSLDTRRGEKLFF.